The 4 T cell receptor beta chains below come from one sample, sequenced in a study of T cell repertoires in cytomegalovirus infection (dated by TCRdb to between 2017 and 2020). The sample was run on an Illumina HiSeq 1500. TCRdb trimmed the raw reads at Q25, called clones with MiXCR and kept productive beta chains. Rows matching on CDR3 protein sequence are summarized as one entry with the most common DNA and genes. The sample has roughly 600,000 distinct CDR3 sequences on record, approximately 24% of them singletons. The top ten hold 6.5% to 10% of the sample. Sequences were obtained from CD8+ T cells from PBMCs. Every receptor here comes from a human donor in good health (CMV status not recorded). Some clones in this sample may be carry-over from other donors' samples.

The chain combines TRBV7-9 with TRBJ1-2; D uncertain. With 1 base removed from V and 4 bases from J, the gap between germline ends came to 13 bases. The V gene's germline CDR1 is SEHNR and CDR2 FQNEAQ (reference sequence). CDR3 length: 15 amino acids. CDR3 nucleotides: TGTGCCAGCAGCTTAGGACCGTCCCTCCGCTATGGCTACACCTTC. Its protein is CASSLGPSLRYGYTF. Supplemented by reference TRBV7-9 and TRBJ1-2, the full variable domain reads DTGVSQNPRHKITKRGQNVTFRCDPISEHNRLYWYRQTLGQGPEFLTYFQNEAQLEKSRLLSDRFSAERPKGSFSTLEIQRTEQGDSAMYLCASSLGPSLRYGYTFGSGTRLTVV.

This clonotype was observed many times. The chain uses TRBV7-6 and TRBJ2-2; D perhaps matches TRBD1 (7 bases). The CDR3 totals 16 residues. Trimming pared 3 bases from V and 3 bases from J, leaving 14 bases between. Germline V gene lookup returns CDR1 SGHVS and CDR2 FNYEAQ. The CDR3 nucleotides are TGTGCCAGCAGCTTGCGGAGGGGGCCTGACACCGGGGAGCTGTTTTTT. This sequence encodes CASSLRRGPDTGELFF.

This chain joins TRBV29-1 and TRBJ2-1; 8 bases are shared with TRBD2. Trimming at V came to 2 bases and at J to 1 base, leaving 13 bases not matched to a gene. Germline CDR1 and CDR2: SQVTM and ANQGSEA. The CDR3 totals 18 residues. The chain's CDR3 is CSVEWSGSGGQSYNEQFF. The CDR3 DNA reads TGCAGCGTTGAATGGAGCGGGAGCGGGGGCCAGTCCTACAATGAGCAGTTCTTC.

This chain links TRBV6-1 with TRBJ1-1, with no clear D. Between the trimmed V and J ends, which lost 2 bases and 8 bases, there was a span of 12 bases. The CDR3 has 13 residues. Germline V gives CDR1 MNHNS, CDR2 SASEGT. The CDR3 DNA sequence: TGTGCCAGCAGTGAATATTTGGGCAGGGAAGCTTTCTTT. This translates into CASSEYLGREAFF.